Described below is a single TCR beta chain sequence and its context. Antigen specificity is unknown. Profiling relied on immunoSEQ multiplex PCR, and the TCRdb table lists in-frame clones only, not all of them. The sample shows roughly 2.5 million clones, approximately 90% of them seen only once. The sample comes from a study of shared clonotypes between healthy human individuals. Study-wide results and limits: The rarefaction results pointed to incomplete sorted-subset sequencing despite large depth. Naive subsets tended to show greater estimated richness than memory subsets.

This CDR3 spans 16 amino acids. V lost 3 bases, J lost 6 bases, and 7 bases stayed unmatched. Germline loops: CDR1 LNHDA, CDR2 SQIVND (reference sequence). J is TRBJ2-1 and V is TRBV19; 11 nucleotides match TRBD2. This sequence was found in a man between 18 and 29 years old in good health. Sequenced: naive CD4+ T cells sorted from blood. Subset in this sample: CD45RA+ positively selected. The DNA for the CDR3 is TGTGCCAGTAGTATCCATAGCGGGGGGGCTTCCAATGAGCAGTTCTTC. Translating it yields CASSIHSGGASNEQFF. Based on the CDR3 plus reference TRBV19 and TRBJ2-1, the full variable domain is DGGITQSPKYLFRKEGQNVTLSCEQNLNHDAMYWYRQDPGQGLRLIYYSQIVNDFQKGDIAEGYSVSREKKESFPLTVTSAQKNPTAFYLCASSIHSGGASNEQFFGPGTRLTVL.